This T cell receptor (beta chain) was captured in a study of cytomegalovirus exposure and HLA in healthy donors. PCR primers comprised 60 Vbeta and 13 Jbeta primers. Profiled with immunoSEQ multiplex PCR; TCRdb holds only in-frame clones, not every one. In the table there are about 160,000 clones, approximately 80% of which are singletons. V gave up 8 bases and J gave up 6 bases; unmatched junction bases: 4. Germline assignment: CDR1 MNHNS and CDR2 SASEGT. The CDR3 totals 12 residues. Study conclusions and caveats: Immune exposure information available was restricted to CMV serostatus.

For this clone: The antigen is not known.

The genes are TRBV6-1 and TRBJ2-3; 8 bases line up with TRBD2. The receptor comes from a boy under 10 years old in good health and CMV-seronegative. The source material was PBMCs. This chain's CDR3 is CASWGGGDTQYF. The CDR3 region has the DNA TGTGCCAGCTGGGGCGGGGGGGATACGCAGTATTTT.